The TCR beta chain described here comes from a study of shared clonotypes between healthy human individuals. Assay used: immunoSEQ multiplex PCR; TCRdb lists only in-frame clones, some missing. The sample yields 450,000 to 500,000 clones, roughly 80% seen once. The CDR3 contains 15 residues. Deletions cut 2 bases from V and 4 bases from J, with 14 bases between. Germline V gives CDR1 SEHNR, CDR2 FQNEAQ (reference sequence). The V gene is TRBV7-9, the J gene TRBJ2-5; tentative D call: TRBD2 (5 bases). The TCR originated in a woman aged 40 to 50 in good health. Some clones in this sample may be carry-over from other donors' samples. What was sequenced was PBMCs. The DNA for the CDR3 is TGTGCCAGCAGCTTATCTCCGGACTTATCAGAGACCCAGTACTTC. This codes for CASSLSPDLSETQYF.